The 27 T cell receptor beta chains below were found in one sample sequenced in a study of blood T cell repertoires in COVID-19. Using immunoSEQ multiplex PCR, the repertoire was profiled, and TCRdb retains in-frame clones only, with some absent. The sample has roughly 150,000 clones, about 85% seen once; the top ten hold about 2.5%. Source material: peripheral blood. These receptors all come from a woman in her 70s with acute or convalescent COVID-19.

V and J are TRBV28 and TRBJ2-7; no firm D call. V lost 7 bases, J lost 3 bases, and 16 bases lay in between. The CDR3 loop spans 14 amino acids. Per the germline V gene, CDR1 is MDHEN and CDR2 is SYDVKM. CDR3 DNA sequence: TGTGCCAGCACTAGACGTGACCTAATCTACGAGCAGTACTTC. This encodes CASTRRDLIYEQYF.

The rearrangement links TRBV4-1 to TRBJ1-5, with 8 bases aligning to TRBD1. Unmatched junction bases numbered 7, after V lost 0 bases and J lost 6 bases. The V gene's germline CDR1 is MGHRA and CDR2 YSYEKL. The CDR3 sequence is 16 residues long. CDR3 sequence (DNA): TGCGCCAGCAGCCAAGACCCGACAGGGACAGGTCAGCCCCAGCATTTT. This codes for CASSQDPTGTGQPQHF.

This clone was counted a few times. J is TRBJ2-3 and V is TRBV6-5; D gene unclear. Germline V gives CDR1 MNHEY, CDR2 SVGAGI. V dropped 6 bases and J dropped 4 bases, with 8 bases sitting between them. The CDR3 length is 12 residues. Here the CDR3 DNA reads TGTGCCAGCAGGGATGGAGCAGATACGCAGTATTTT. It yields the protein CASRDGADTQYF.

The V gene is TRBV19, the J gene TRBJ1-5; D call uncertain. The germline gives CDR1 LNHDA, CDR2 SQIVND (reference sequence). The CDR3 consists of 15 residues. V was cut by 3 bases and J by 3 bases, with 12 bases left in between. The chain's CDR3 is CASSMASGFNQPQHF. Written as DNA, the CDR3 is TGTGCCAGTAGTATGGCCAGCGGGTTCAATCAGCCCCAGCATTTT.

This clone was detected a few times. The V gene is TRBV3-1 (or the pseudogene TRBV3-2), the J gene TRBJ1-1, with no clear D. V was pared by 0 bases and J by 11 bases, with 10 bases between. This CDR3 contains 12 residues. Germline-derived CDR1 and CDR2 are LGHDT and YNNKEL (reference sequence). CDR3 nucleotide sequence: TGTGCCAGCAGCCAAGACGAGGGAAGGGCTTTCTTT. Translated: CASSQDEGRAFF.

The chain links TRBV2 to TRBJ1-6; D is uncertain. Germline CDR1 SNHLY, CDR2 FYNNEI. Trimming left V 8 bases short and J 3 bases short, with 8 bases between. There are 13 residues in the CDR3. The CDR3 nucleotides are TGTGCCAGCTGGGAGAACTATAATTCACCCCTCCACTTT. Amino acid sequence: CASWENYNSPLHF.

In its sample, this clone was seen once. The chain joins TRBV5-1 to TRBJ1-2; 11 bases are a match to TRBD1. Trimming cost V 5 bases and J 0 bases; bases outside gene matches: 15. Germline CDR1 and CDR2: SGHRS and YFSETQ. CDR3 length equals 19 residues. The CDR3, as DNA: TGCGCCAGCAGAAGGACAGGGGGCGGAAAAGGGCCCTCTAACTATGGCTACACCTTC. Translated: CASRRTGGGKGPSNYGYTF.

The rearrangement joins TRBV19 to TRBJ1-2, with D hard to call. The V gene lost 3 bases and the J gene lost 0 bases, with 11 bases spanning the gap. The CDR3 covers 15 residues. Germline V CDR1 and CDR2: LNHDA, SQIVND (reference sequence). This chain's CDR3 is CASSIYSPANYGYTF. In DNA, the CDR3 is TGTGCCAGTAGTATTTACAGCCCTGCTAACTATGGCTACACCTTC.

This chain links TRBV11-2 with TRBJ2-5, with 13 positions matching TRBD2. From germline, CDR1 is SGHAT and CDR2 FQNNGV. The CDR3 is 14 amino acids. V shed 5 bases, J shed 6 bases, and the junction held 3 bases outside the gene matches. CDR3 DNA: TGTGCCAGCAGCCTGACTAGCGGGGGGAAGACCCAGTACTTC. Its translation: CASSLTSGGKTQYF.

J is TRBJ2-7 and V is TRBV10-1; TRBD2 might be the D (6 bases). This CDR3 contains 10 residues. Trimming pared 8 bases from V and 8 bases from J, leaving 10 bases between. CDR1 and CDR2 from the germline V gene are WNHNN and SYGVQD (reference sequence). CDR3: CASRDFKQYV. DNA for the CDR3: TGCGCCAGCCGGGACTTCAAGCAGTACGTC.

The table lists this clone with a few counts. The chain employs TRBV4-2 and TRBJ1-5; 9 bases are shared with TRBD1. This CDR3 has 16 amino acids. Germline-derived CDR1 and CDR2 are LGHNA and YNFKEQ. After removal of 4 bases from V and 5 bases from J, the junction contained 9 bases not matched to a gene. This chain's CDR3 is CASSPKQDRGYQPQHF. In DNA form, the CDR3 reads TGTGCCAGCAGCCCCAAGCAGGACAGGGGATATCAGCCCCAGCATTTT.

V usage is TRBV7-9 and J usage is TRBJ2-3, with D uncertain. The CDR3 is 15 residues long. Germline lookup yields CDR1 SEHNR and CDR2 FQNEAQ (reference sequence). Trimming shortened V by 2 bases and J by 0 bases, and 9 bases separated the two germline ends. The CDR3 DNA is TGTGCCAGCAGCTTAATCTCCGGGAGCACAGATACGCAGTATTTT. Amino acids: CASSLISGSTDTQYF.

This chain links TRBV7-9 with TRBJ2-5, with TRBD1 matching 11 bases. V gave up 8 bases and J gave up 2 bases; unmatched junction bases: 7. CDR3 size: 15 residues. Germline CDR1 SEHNR, CDR2 FQNEAQ (reference sequence). Here the CDR3 DNA reads TGTGCCAGCGGGCGGGGACAGGGGGGACAAGAGACCCAGTACTTC. Protein sequence: CASGRGQGGQETQYF.

The sample holds one count of this clone. The rearrangement uses TRBV21-1 and TRBJ1-2; TRBD1, as called in the table, went unchecked against the DNA. TRBV21-1 is a listed pseudogene. The CDR3 totals 19 residues. CDR3 region: CASSPHRAMNHLLCIGYTF. The CDR3 region has the DNA TGTGCCAGCAGCCCCCACAGGGCAATGAACCACCTTCTATGTATAGGCTACACCTTC.

The J gene is TRBJ2-5, the V gene TRBV18, with D uncertain. The CDR3 runs 15 residues. Germline lookup yields CDR1 KGHSH and CDR2 LQKENI. Trimming took off 1 base at V and 3 bases at J, with 12 bases between the two ends. This CDR3 is CASSPLFPGEETQYF. DNA of the CDR3: TGTGCCAGCTCACCACTTTTTCCAGGTGAAGAGACCCAGTACTTC.

The rearrangement uses TRBV7-2 and TRBJ2-7; D might be TRBD2 (5 bases). Trimming shortened V by 3 bases and J by 3 bases, and 12 bases separated the two germline ends. The V gene's germline CDR1 is SGHTA and CDR2 FQGNSA. The CDR3 loop spans 14 amino acids. The CDR3 protein is CASSLSHGVYEQYV. CDR3 DNA: TGTGCCAGCAGCTTGAGTCACGGGGTCTACGAGCAGTACGTC.

This clone turned up a few times. The rearrangement uses TRBV5-6 and TRBJ2-3; a possible D gene is TRBD2 (5 bases). Germline assignment: CDR1 SGHDT and CDR2 YYEEEE. The V and J ends lost 0 bases and 6 bases respectively, with 5 bases between them. The CDR3 runs to 12 residues. The CDR3 DNA reads as TGTGCCAGCAGCTTGGCGGGGGATACGCAGTATTTT. It codes for CASSLAGDTQYF.

This clone showed up just a few times. V is TRBV18 and J is TRBJ1-5; a weak D match, TRBD1 (5 bases). Trimming cost V 3 bases and J 4 bases, with 7 bases left between them. Germline values: CDR1 KGHSH, CDR2 LQKENI. This CDR3 region has 13 residues. CDR3 residues: CASSPEGNQPQHF. The DNA for the CDR3 is TGTGCCAGCTCACCGGAGGGGAATCAGCCCCAGCATTTT.

The table lists this clone with a few counts. The chain recombines TRBV7-8 with TRBJ2-7; TRBD1 matches at 10 bases. The trim removed 3 bases at V and 4 bases at J, leaving 6 bases unmatched. The CDR3 is made up of 15 amino acids. Germline CDR1 and CDR2: SGHVS and FQNEAQ. CDR3 nucleotides: TGTGCCAGCAGCTTGAGACAGGGGGCACTGTACGAGCAGTACGTC. Its translation: CASSLRQGALYEQYV.

V gene TRBV12-3 or TRBV12-4 combines with J gene TRBJ1-2; D is ambiguous. The CDR3 extends over 13 amino acids. V was shortened by 3 bases and J by 8 bases, with 13 bases between the two germline ends. In nucleotides, the CDR3 is TGTGCCAGCAGTTTCAATTCCCCGGTGGGCTACACCTTC. It encodes CASSFNSPVGYTF.

CDR3 sequence reads: CASSLRLAGPYEQYF. The CDR3 bases are TGTGCCAGCAGCTTGCGCCTAGCGGGGCCCTACGAGCAGTACTTC. V and J are TRBV5-5 and TRBJ2-7; TRBD2 aligns across 9 bases. V dropped 1 base and J dropped 2; count of bases not matched to a gene: 4. The CDR3 is made up of 15 amino acids. Germline CDR1 and CDR2: SGHKS and YYEKEE (reference sequence).

This chain uses TRBV24-1 with TRBJ2-7; 8 bases agree with TRBD1. The CDR3 contains 14 residues. J lost 2 bases, V lost 9 bases, and 8 bases had no gene match. The germline V gene has CDR1 KGHDR and CDR2 SFDVKD. Here the CDR3 DNA reads TGTGCCACCTACAGGAGGACAGGGCCCTACGAGCAGTACTTC. Its translation is CATYRRTGPYEQYF.

This chain links TRBV3-1 (or the pseudogene TRBV3-2) with TRBJ2-2; 9 bases are shared with TRBD1. J was trimmed by 4 bases and V by 4 bases; bases with no gene match: 10. This CDR3 has 17 residues. Germline V gene data show CDR1 as LGHDT and CDR2 as YNNKEL (reference sequence). The CDR3 DNA reads as TGTGCCAGCAGCCCCCCCAGGGGACAGGGTGGCACCGGGGAGCTGTTTTTT. It encodes CASSPPRGQGGTGELFF.

The gene calls are TRBV18 and TRBJ2-1; possibly TRBD1 for D (6 bases). The CDR3 has 13 residues. From germline, CDR1 is KGHSH and CDR2 LQKENI. The V end was cut by 6 bases, the J end by 10 bases, with 16 bases between. The CDR3 region is CASSEQGGREQFF. CDR3 in DNA: TGTGCCAGCTCGGAACAGGGCGGCAGGGAGCAGTTCTTC. The complete variable domain, with remaining parts taken from reference TRBV18 and TRBJ2-1, reads NAGVMQNPRHLVRRRGQEARLRCSPMKGHSHVYWYRQLPEEGLKFMVYLQKENIIDESGMPKERFSAEFPKEGPSILRIQQVVRGDSAAYFCASSEQGGREQFFGPGTRLTVL.

The rearrangement uses TRBV9 and TRBJ1-1; TRBD1 agrees at 9 bases. The junction had 8 bases not matched to a gene; V was cut back by 1 base and J by 1 base. The germline CDR1 and CDR2 sequences are SGDLS and YYNGEE. The CDR3 consists of 17 residues. The CDR3 spells CASSVPDRGNTNTEAFF. CDR3 DNA: TGTGCCAGCAGCGTACCGGACAGGGGTAATACGAACACTGAAGCTTTCTTT.

The rearrangement joins TRBV29-1 to TRBJ2-1, with 8 bases identical to TRBD2. The CDR3 sequence is 14 residues long. Germline V CDR1 and CDR2: SQVTM, ANQGSEA. The V segment lost 6 bases and the J segment 6 bases; nucleotides outside the gene matches: 10. The CDR3 bases are TGCAGCGTCCCGACGGGGGGGCCGATCAATGAGCAGTTCTTC. It codes for CSVPTGGPINEQFF.

The sample holds one count of this clone. This sequence joins TRBV5-6 and TRBJ1-6; no definite D call. Per germline, CDR1 SGHDT and CDR2 YYEEEE. V dropped 1 base and J dropped 8 bases, with 10 bases sitting between them. This CDR3 region has 14 residues. The DNA for the CDR3 is TGTGCCAGCAGCTTGACAGTAGTAGATTCACCCCTCCACTTT. Amino acids: CASSLTVVDSPLHF.